The rows below give T cell receptor beta chains drawn from one sample of a study of T-cell reconstitution after alpha-beta-depleted transplantation in children. Each CDR3 protein gets one entry after TCRdb re-called the PCR reads with MiXCR. There are approximately 83,000 distinct CDR3 sequences in the sample; 12% occur only once, and approximately 13% lies in the top ten. The sequencing used PBMCs from the stem cell graft donor, collected from the stem cell graft. These receptors were taken from a human donor who donated a stem cell graft to a child with inherited bone marrow failure. CDR3s include the opening cysteine and the closing phenylalanine or tryptophan. D genes are given only for firm matches. Only part of the rows carry a size: once, few, many, or a class if the clone is expanded.

abundance	len	v_gene	j_gene	d_gene	CDR3aa	CDR3nt
-	16	TRBV18	TRBJ1-3	-	CASSPPQGISGNTIYF	TGTGCCAGCTCACCACCGCAGGGCATCTCTGGAAACACCATATATTTT
many	14	TRBV20-1	TRBJ2-3	-	CSARDATSTDTQYF	TGCAGTGCTAGAGATGCGACTAGCACAGATACGCAGTATTTT
many	15	TRBV7-2	TRBJ1-5	TRBD1	CASSPGQGAYHPQHF	TGTGCCAGCAGCCCGGGACAGGGGGCATATCACCCCCAGCATTTT
many	12	TRBV20-1	TRBJ2-4	-	CSAKGSGDIQYF	TGCAGTGCTAAGGGCAGTGGTGACATTCAGTACTTC
many	14	TRBV5-1	TRBJ2-2	-	CASSSTANTGELFF	TGCGCCAGCAGCTCTACGGCTAATACCGGGGAGCTGTTTTTT
many	12	TRBV7-9	TRBJ1-1	TRBD1	CASRGTGDEAFF	TGTGCCAGCAGAGGGACAGGGGATGAAGCTTTCTTT
many	14	TRBV6-1	TRBJ2-1	TRBD2	CASKGGPSYNEQFF	TGTGCCAGCAAGGGAGGGCCCTCCTACAATGAGCAGTTCTTC
many	18	TRBV7-9	TRBJ2-7	TRBD2	CASSSRTSGGASIYEQYF	TGTGCCAGCAGCAGCCGGACTAGCGGGGGGGCCTCTATATACGAGCAGTACTTC
-	15	TRBV5-1	TRBJ1-2	-	CASSLEGTPLAGYTF	TGCGCCAGTAGCTTGGAAGGGACCCCTCTAGCAGGCTACACCTTC
many	15	TRBV7-9	TRBJ2-2	-	CASSLRHTNTGELFF	TGTGCCAGCAGCTTAAGGCATACCAACACCGGGGAGCTGTTTTTT
many	15	TRBV6-5	TRBJ1-2	TRBD1	CASSWTGDGDYGYTF	TGTGCCAGCAGTTGGACAGGGGACGGAGACTATGGCTACACCTTC
many	14	TRBV9	TRBJ2-7	TRBD1	CASSLTGIPYEQYF	TGTGCCAGCAGCCTGACAGGGATCCCCTACGAGCAGTACTTC